These 27 T cell receptor beta chains were sequenced from one sample in a study of blood T cell repertoires in COVID-19 (dated by TCRdb to 2020 to 2022). The library relied on the immunoSEQ multiplex PCR assay. Not all clones reach the TCRdb copy of this immuneACCESS table, which keeps in-frame sequences only. Checked studies attribute under half of the gap to unresolved V genes and leave the rest unexplained. The table for this sample lists 150,000 to 200,000 clones; more than 70% of them were counted only once. The top ten clonotypes cover approximately 6% of the sample. Material for sequencing was PBMCs or T cells enriched from blood (not recorded which). These receptor sequences come from a man aged 40-49 years who had recovered from COVID-19.

This clone was seen a handful of times. One end of the junction varies from germline; a read error may be responsible. The rearrangement uses TRBV28 and TRBJ2-5; 8 nucleotides match TRBD1. Germline V CDR1 and CDR2: MDHEN, SYDVKM. The length of the CDR3 is 16 residues. The CDR3 loop reads CASSFLQGGVREAQYF. As DNA, the CDR3 is TGTGCCAGCAGTTTCTTACAGGGGGGTGTAAGAGAGGCCCAGTACTTC.

This rearrangement joins TRBV2 to TRBJ1-2; D is unclear. Deletions cut 7 bases from V and 4 bases from J, with 10 bases between. Germline CDR1 SNHLY, CDR2 FYNNEI. The CDR3 length is 12 residues. The CDR3 bases are TGTGCCAGCACAGTGCGGGGCTATGGCTACACCTTC. Translation gives CASTVRGYGYTF. The full variable domain, rest sourced from reference TRBV2 and TRBJ1-2, is EPEVTQTPSHQVTQMGQEVILRCVPISNHLYFYWYRQILGQKVEFLVSFYNNEISEKSEIFDDQFSVERPDGSNFTLKIRSTKLEDSAMYFCASTVRGYGYTFGSGTRLTVV.

The J gene is TRBJ2-5, the V gene TRBV19; 11 nucleotides agree with TRBD2. Germline trimming cut 5 bases from V and 10 bases from J; bases unmatched to any gene: 6. Germline CDR1 reads LNHDA; CDR2 reads SQIVND (reference sequence). The CDR3 runs 13 residues. The DNA for the CDR3 is TGTGCCAGTAGTCTAAGACTAGCGGGGCTCCAGTACTTC. It translates to CASSLRLAGLQYF.

This clone appeared a few times. The rearrangement links TRBV9 to TRBJ1-2, with D hard to call. In germline, CDR1 is SGDLS, CDR2 YYNGEE. CDR3 length: 13 amino acids. Trimming took off 7 bases at V and 8 bases at J, with 18 bases between the two ends. The CDR3 region is CASSPRAASGYTF. DNA of the CDR3: TGTGCCAGCTCGCCGAGGGCAGCGTCCGGCTACACCTTC.

Regarding this clone: One end of the junction varies from germline; a read error may be responsible. V gene TRBV5-5 combines with J gene TRBJ1-5; D is possibly TRBD1 (5 bases). Germline CDR1 and CDR2: SGHKS and YYEKEE (reference sequence). There are 15 residues in the CDR3. DNA for the CDR3: TGTGCCAGCAGCTTCCAGGGCAGCAGTAATCTGCCCCAGCATTTT. Its translation is CASSFQGSSNLPQHF.

This chain links TRBV6-5 with TRBJ2-1; TRBD2 aligns across 7 bases. Germline CDR1 is MNHEY and CDR2 is SVGAGI. The V gene end was trimmed by 6 bases and the J gene end by 5 bases; junction bases not matched to a gene: 4. The CDR3 loop spans 13 amino acids. CDR3 bases: TGTGCCAGCAGGGGCGGGGGAGACAATGAGCAGTTCTTC. This encodes CASRGGGDNEQFF.

The V and J genes are TRBV27 and TRBJ2-7; D possibly corresponds to TRBD1 (6 bases). Trimming took off 5 bases at V and 4 bases at J, with 15 bases between the two ends. The CDR3 has 14 residues. The V gene's germline CDR1 is MNHEY and CDR2 SMNVEV (reference sequence). In nucleotides, the CDR3 is TGTGCCAGCAGTAGAACAGGGTCTTTATACGAGCAGTACGTC. Translating it yields CASSRTGSLYEQYV.

V usage is TRBV12-3 or TRBV12-4 and J usage is TRBJ1-2; D remains ambiguous. This CDR3 spans 13 amino acids. Trimming shortened V by 2 bases and J by 0 bases, and 4 bases separated the two germline ends. The CDR3 DNA reads as TGTGCCAGCAGTTTAACGGCTAACTATGGCTACACCTTC. This gives the protein CASSLTANYGYTF.

The chain combines TRBV30 with TRBJ2-2, with D perhaps matching TRBD1 (6 bases). The germline V gene encodes CDR1 GTSNPN and CDR2 SVGIG (reference sequence). This CDR3 contains 14 residues. Trimming shortened V by 3 bases and J by 0 bases, and 8 bases separated the two germline ends. The CDR3 DNA reads as TGTGCCTGGAGAACAGGGCCGAACACCGGGGAGCTGTTTTTT. Amino acids: CAWRTGPNTGELFF.

The DNA of the CDR3 is TGTGCCAGCAGTATCATCCGGGGTAAGGTCTCACCCCTCCACTTT. This translates into CASSIIRGKVSPLHF. V and J are TRBV5-6 and TRBJ1-6; the D is unclear. Trimming took 5 bases from V and 10 from J, leaving 19 bases between them. Germline V gene lookup returns CDR1 SGHDT and CDR2 YYEEEE. This CDR3 contains 15 residues. The full variable domain, its missing parts supplied by reference TRBV5-6 and TRBJ1-6, is DAGVTQSPTHLIKTRGQQVTLRCSPKSGHDTVSWYQQALGQGPQFIFQYYEEEERQRGNFPDRFSGHQFPNYSSELNVNALLLGDSALYLCASSIIRGKVSPLHFGNGTRLTVT.

Of note for this clone: The sample contains more than one DNA sequence encoding this CDR3. The J gene is TRBJ2-2, the V gene TRBV5-1; 9 bases align to TRBD2. The CDR3 covers 15 residues. Losses at the gene ends were 5 bases for V and 2 bases for J; bases not matched to a gene: 4. CDR1 is SGHRS and CDR2 is YFSETQ in the germline V gene. The CDR3 sequence is CASRYSGGNTGELFF. The CDR3 nucleotides read TGCGCCAGCAGATATAGCGGGGGTAACACCGGGGAGCTGTTTTTT.

V and J are TRBV19 and TRBJ2-6; no clear D gene. The V gene lost 2 bases and the J gene lost 1 base, with 6 bases spanning the gap. The germline V gene has CDR1 LNHDA and CDR2 SQIVND (reference sequence). The CDR3 is 15 amino acids. CDR3 residues: CASSILRSGANVLTF. Here the CDR3 DNA reads TGTGCCAGTAGTATACTGCGTTCTGGGGCCAACGTCCTGACTTTC.

The rearrangement uses TRBV7-2 and TRBJ1-2; 7 positions agree with TRBD1. V shed 5 bases and J 8 bases; nucleotides not matched to a gene: 8. From germline, CDR1 is SGHTA and CDR2 FQGNSA. The CDR3 has 13 residues. The DNA for the CDR3 is TGTGCCAGCAGCGCGACAGGGACCCGAGGCTACACCTTC. Translation: CASSATGTRGYTF.

This clone has just one count. The chain couples TRBV27 to TRBJ2-2, with 11 bases matching TRBD1. This CDR3 region has 17 residues. Germline V gene lookup returns CDR1 MNHEY and CDR2 SMNVEV (reference sequence). After removal of 1 base from V and 5 bases from J, the junction contained 6 bases not matched to a gene. CDR3: CASSLLTGQGATGELFF. CDR3 DNA sequence: TGTGCCAGCAGTTTATTGACCGGACAGGGGGCGACCGGGGAGCTGTTTTTT.

J is TRBJ2-1 and V is TRBV15, with 9 bases that match TRBD2. Germline V gene data show CDR1 as LNHNV and CDR2 as YYDKDF (reference sequence). The trim removed 3 bases at V and 5 bases at J, leaving 8 bases unmatched. The CDR3 totals 16 residues. The CDR3 DNA is TGTGCCACCAGCAGGGCGGCGGGGGGGATGAACAATGAGCAGTTCTTC. This sequence encodes CATSRAAGGMNNEQFF.

The genes are TRBV7-3 and TRBJ2-6; the D is unclear. The CDR3 sequence is 16 residues long. Germline CDR1 reads SGHTA; CDR2 reads FQGTGA. V was trimmed by 5 bases and J by 0 bases, leaving 11 bases between them. The CDR3 bases are TGTGCCAGCAGCCGCGACATCAGCTCTGGGGCCAACGTCCTGACTTTC. It yields the protein CASSRDISSGANVLTF.

CDR3 coding DNA: TGTGCCAGTAGTATTAGCCTAAACACTGAAGCTTTCTTT. It specifies CASSISLNTEAFF. This chain links TRBV19 with TRBJ1-1, with unresolved D. V lost 3 bases and J 2 bases, leaving 7 bases between the germline ends. This CDR3 contains 13 residues. Germline V lookup: CDR1 LNHDA, CDR2 SQIVND (reference sequence).

J is TRBJ2-1 and V is TRBV9; the match to TRBD2 covers 9 bases. Germline CDR1 SGDLS, CDR2 YYNGEE. Trimming removed 0 bases from V and 5 bases from J; junction bases left unmatched: 6. The CDR3 totals 16 residues. CDR3: CASSVAWRGGDNEQFF. Written as DNA, the CDR3 is TGTGCCAGCAGCGTAGCTTGGCGCGGGGGGGACAATGAGCAGTTCTTC.

This clone appeared a single time. This chain uses TRBV27 with TRBJ1-2; D is ambiguous. CDR3 size: 16 residues. Trimming took off 0 bases at V and 7 bases at J, with 18 bases between the two ends. Germline-derived CDR1 and CDR2 are MNHEY and SMNVEV (reference sequence). The CDR3 DNA follows: TGTGCCAGCAGTTTATCGGAGGGTTGGAAACCTGGTGGCTACACCTTC. Amino acids: CASSLSEGWKPGGYTF.

This clone was found a few times. The chain carries TRBV18 and TRBJ1-5, with 11 bases fitting TRBD1. Per germline, CDR1 KGHSH and CDR2 LQKENI. The length of the CDR3 is 17 residues. V was clipped by 2 bases and J by 3 bases; unmatched bases: 6. CDR3 loop: CASSPADRGPNNQPQHF. The CDR3, as DNA: TGTGCCAGCTCACCAGCGGACAGGGGGCCTAACAATCAGCCCCAGCATTTT.

This clone was recorded only once. The V gene is TRBV30, the J gene TRBJ2-1; TRBD1 agrees at 7 bases. The junction had 5 bases not matched to a gene; V was cut back by 3 bases and J by 9 bases. The CDR3 totals 12 residues. Germline loops: CDR1 GTSNPN, CDR2 SVGIG (reference sequence). In DNA, the CDR3 is TGTGCCTGGAGCAACAGGGGTCGTGAGCAGTTCTTC. Protein: CAWSNRGREQFF.

This chain links TRBV18 with TRBJ2-3, with 10 bases fitting TRBD2. Germline V gives CDR1 KGHSH, CDR2 LQKENI. V lost 7 bases to trimming and J lost 5 bases; unmatched junction nucleotides: 12. This CDR3 contains 16 residues. CDR3 loop: CASYRGLAGDEDTQYF. In DNA, the CDR3 is TGTGCCAGCTACCGAGGGCTAGCGGGGGATGAAGATACGCAGTATTTT.

The rearrangement joins TRBV11-2 to TRBJ1-1, with 7 bases fitting TRBD1. Germline values: CDR1 SGHAT, CDR2 FQNNGV. The CDR3 contains 15 residues. V gave up 1 base and J gave up 6 bases; unmatched junction bases: 8. This CDR3 is CASSLAGRQGAEAFF. The CDR3 nucleotides read TGTGCCAGCAGCTTAGCCGGCAGACAGGGTGCTGAAGCTTTCTTT. Full variable domain (missing parts from reference TRBV11-2 and TRBJ1-1): EAGVAQSPRYKIIEKRQSVAFWCNPISGHATLYWYQQILGQGPKLLIQFQNNGVVDDSQLPKDRFSAERLKGVDSTLKIQPAKLEDSAVYLCASSLAGRQGAEAFFGQGTRLTVV.

With regard to this clone: Distinct nucleotide sequences in the sample also encode this CDR3. The chain couples TRBV5-1 to TRBJ2-2, with D perhaps matching TRBD2 (5 bases). The CDR3 has 14 amino acids. Germline V gene lookup returns CDR1 SGHRS and CDR2 YFSETQ. V was cut by 0 bases and J by 2 bases, with 5 bases left in between. This chain's CDR3 is CASSLAGNTGELFF. The CDR3 region has the DNA TGCGCCAGCAGCTTGGCGGGAAACACCGGGGAGCTGTTTTTT.

The V and J genes are TRBV19 and TRBJ1-4; no definite D call. V was trimmed by 3 bases and J by 8 bases, leaving 13 bases between them. Germline V gene lookup returns CDR1 LNHDA and CDR2 SQIVND (reference sequence). This CDR3 region has 14 residues. CDR3 sequence reads: CASSIVLGGEKLFF. CDR3 DNA sequence: TGTGCCAGTAGTATCGTGCTGGGAGGCGAAAAACTGTTTTTT.

The chain links TRBV4-2 to TRBJ2-1, with 7 bases fitting TRBD2. This CDR3 region has 14 residues. V shed 0 bases and J 5 bases; nucleotides not matched to a gene: 1. Per germline, CDR1 LGHNA and CDR2 YNFKEQ. The CDR3 here is CASSQDGGNNEQFF. For the CDR3, the DNA is TGTGCCAGCAGCCAAGACGGGGGGAACAATGAGCAGTTCTTC.

The V gene is TRBV3-1 (or the pseudogene TRBV3-2), the J gene TRBJ1-4; 7 bases align to TRBD1. Germline V CDR1 and CDR2: LGHDT, YNNKEL (reference sequence). With V trimmed by 4 bases and J by 3 bases, 2 bases remained unmatched. This CDR3 spans 14 amino acids. Here the CDR3 DNA reads TGTGCCAGCAGCCCTGACAGGGCTAATGAAAAACTGTTTTTT. Translating it yields CASSPDRANEKLFF.